Listed below are T cell receptor beta chains from one sample, sequenced in a study of T cell repertoires in cytomegalovirus infection. These receptors' targets are unknown. Using its own MiXCR run on the reads, TCRdb lists one record per CDR3 protein. The data hold over 40,000 distinct CDR3 sequences, with roughly 19% observed a single time. Material: CD8+ T cells from cultured PBMCs, obtained from culture after CMV antigen stimulation. The source is a human donor in good health (CMV status not recorded). Some clones in this sample may be carry-over from other donors' samples. CDR3s include the opening cysteine and the closing phenylalanine or tryptophan. Each record gives: clone size, V gene, J gene, D gene, CDR3 DNA, CDR3 protein. The D gene is left open where the match is weak. Not every row has a clone size; where given, it reads once, few, many or a size class.

clone_size: NA
v_call: TRBV19
j_call: TRBJ1-4
d_call: NA
cdr3_nt: TGTGCCAGTAGTATCGCCGGGTCGCTTGAAAAACTGTTTTTT
cdr3_aa: CASSIAGSLEKLFF

clone_size: NA
v_call: TRBV11-2
j_call: TRBJ2-7
d_call: TRBD2
cdr3_nt: TGTGCCAGCAGCTTAGGACCCATACTAGCGGGAGGCGCCTACGAGCAGTACTTC
cdr3_aa: CASSLGPILAGGAYEQYF

clone_size: few
v_call: TRBV5-8
j_call: TRBJ1-1
d_call: NA
cdr3_nt: TGTGCCAGCAGCCAACAGGGAATGGGCACTGAAGCTTTCTTT
cdr3_aa: CASSQQGMGTEAFF

clone_size: NA
v_call: TRBV4-2
j_call: TRBJ1-6
d_call: TRBD1
cdr3_nt: TGTGCCAGCAGTCCAGACAGGGACGAGATTTATTCACCCCTCCACTTT
cdr3_aa: CASSPDRDEIYSPLHF

clone_size: NA
v_call: TRBV5-1
j_call: TRBJ2-3
d_call: NA
cdr3_nt: TGCGCCAGCAGCTTGGATTCACAGCGGCTCACAGATACGCAGTATTTT
cdr3_aa: CASSLDSQRLTDTQYF

clone_size: few
v_call: TRBV2
j_call: TRBJ2-7
d_call: NA
cdr3_nt: TGTGCCAGCAGTGTACCAGGACCGGCCTACGAGCAGTACTTC
cdr3_aa: CASSVPGPAYEQYF

clone_size: many
v_call: TRBV6-1
j_call: TRBJ1-1
d_call: TRBD1
cdr3_nt: TGTGCCAGCAGTATTCAGGGGGATGGCACTGAAGCTTTCTTT
cdr3_aa: CASSIQGDGTEAFF

clone_size: NA
v_call: TRBV4-3
j_call: TRBJ2-7
d_call: TRBD1
cdr3_nt: TGCGCCAGCAGCCAAGATCTAACAGGGGGCCGGTACGAGCAGTACTTC
cdr3_aa: CASSQDLTGGRYEQYF

clone_size: few
v_call: TRBV30
j_call: TRBJ2-7
d_call: NA
cdr3_nt: TGTGCCTGGAGTCTAGGGGCAGGGGCTAACGAGCAGTACTTC
cdr3_aa: CAWSLGAGANEQYF

clone_size: NA
v_call: TRBV5-6
j_call: TRBJ2-3
d_call: TRBD2
cdr3_nt: TGTGCCAGCAGCGAACCGACTAGCGGGGTGCCAGATACGCAGTATTTT
cdr3_aa: CASSEPTSGVPDTQYF

clone_size: medium-sized
v_call: TRBV3-1
j_call: TRBJ2-3
d_call: TRBD1
cdr3_nt: TGTGCCAGCAGCCAAGACCCCGGGACAGGGTCCCGCCCAGATACGCAGTATTTT
cdr3_aa: CASSQDPGTGSRPDTQYF

clone_size: NA
v_call: TRBV20-1
j_call: TRBJ2-3
d_call: TRBD2
cdr3_nt: TGCAGTGCTAGTGGTTGGACTAGCGGGCCAGATACGCAGTATTTT
cdr3_aa: CSASGWTSGPDTQYF

clone_size: NA
v_call: TRBV4-3
j_call: TRBJ1-2
d_call: NA
cdr3_nt: TGCGCCAGCACCAAACTCTTGGGCGAAGACAACTACTATGGCTACACCTTC
cdr3_aa: CASTKLLGEDNYYGYTF

clone_size: few
v_call: TRBV15
j_call: TRBJ1-1
d_call: NA
cdr3_nt: TGTGCCACCAGCAGAGACGTGAACACTGAAGCTTTCTTT
cdr3_aa: CATSRDVNTEAFF

clone_size: NA
v_call: TRBV6-8
j_call: TRBJ2-5
d_call: TRBD2
cdr3_nt: TGTGCCAGCAGCCCAACTAGCGGGAGGATGGGGGAGACCCAGTACTTC
cdr3_aa: CASSPTSGRMGETQYF

clone_size: NA
v_call: TRBV2
j_call: TRBJ1-1
d_call: NA
cdr3_nt: TGTGCCAGCAGAGGGGGTGGTGAAGCTTTCTTT
cdr3_aa: CASRGGGEAFF

clone_size: NA
v_call: TRBV3-1
j_call: TRBJ2-3
d_call: TRBD2
cdr3_nt: TGTGCCAGCAGCCCCGGACTAGCGATTGATACGCAGTATTTT
cdr3_aa: CASSPGLAIDTQYF

clone_size: many
v_call: TRBV7-2
j_call: TRBJ2-7
d_call: NA
cdr3_nt: TGTGCCAGCAGCACTGACAGGGAGGGCCCCTCCTACGAGCAGTACTTC
cdr3_aa: CASSTDREGPSYEQYF

clone_size: many
v_call: TRBV5-4
j_call: TRBJ2-7
d_call: NA
cdr3_nt: TGTGCCAGCAGCTTATACTCGGGACATCTCTACGAGCAGTACTTC
cdr3_aa: CASSLYSGHLYEQYF

clone_size: many
v_call: TRBV7-8
j_call: TRBJ2-2
d_call: TRBD1
cdr3_nt: TGTGCCAGCAGCCGCCGGGACAGGGATAACACCGGGGAGCTGTTTTTT
cdr3_aa: CASSRRDRDNTGELFF